These 32 T cell receptor beta chains share one sample of origin, sequenced in a study of blood T cell repertoires in COVID-19. Sequencing was performed with immunoSEQ multiplex PCR; in TCRdb, only in-frame clones are kept and a portion is missing. Altogether roughly 320,000 clones are present, around 86% being singletons, with the ten largest covering around 4.6%. The sample consisted of PBMCs or T cells enriched from blood (not recorded which). Receptor source: a man younger than 45 who had recovered from COVID-19.

V and J are TRBV7-9 and TRBJ1-4, with 10 positions matching TRBD1. From germline, CDR1 is SEHNR and CDR2 FQNEAQ (reference sequence). The CDR3 spans 17 residues. V lost 5 bases and J lost 4; bases outside the gene matches: 10. CDR3 loop: CASSPRQGAHNNEKLFF. CDR3 DNA sequence: TGTGCCAGCAGCCCCCGACAGGGGGCGCATAATAATGAAAAACTGTTTTTT.

The chain combines TRBV4-1 with TRBJ1-3; D may be TRBD1 (5 bases). The CDR3 extends over 17 amino acids. Deletions cut 0 bases from V and 4 bases from J, with 16 bases between. Germline V gene sequence: CDR1 MGHRA, CDR2 YSYEKL. The CDR3 spells CASSQDGTSTGGNTIYF. The CDR3 DNA reads as TGCGCCAGCAGCCAAGATGGGACTTCCACTGGGGGAAACACCATATATTTT.

The rearrangement uses TRBV7-9 and TRBJ2-7, with 12 positions matching TRBD2. With V trimmed by 5 bases and J by 7 bases, 9 bases remained unmatched. CDR1 SEHNR and CDR2 FQNEAQ come from the germline V gene (reference sequence). The CDR3 is 15 residues long. The CDR3 coding sequence is TGTGCCAGCAGCAGTCCGACTAGCGGGAGTGGGGAGCAGTACTTC. Translation: CASSSPTSGSGEQYF.

This chain connects TRBV29-1 to TRBJ1-1; D not resolved. The CDR3 is 13 amino acids. Trimming took off 4 bases at V and 5 bases at J, with 14 bases between the two ends. CDR1 is SQVTM, CDR2 ANQGSEA, per germline. As DNA, the CDR3 is TGCAGCGTTGGAGCCCAAGTGATGACTGAAGCTTTCTTT. Translated: CSVGAQVMTEAFF.

The rearrangement joins TRBV9 to TRBJ1-6, with a tentative D call TRBD1 (6 bases). The V end lost 2 bases, the J end lost 3 bases, and 15 bases lay between the germline ends. The germline V gene has CDR1 SGDLS and CDR2 YYNGEE. The CDR3 runs to 17 residues. The CDR3: CASSVSDSPDYNSPLHF. The CDR3 nucleotides read TGTGCCAGCAGCGTCTCGGACAGTCCTGACTATAATTCACCCCTCCACTTT.

V gene TRBV7-9 combines with J gene TRBJ1-4, with D uncertain. V was shortened by 5 bases and J by 6 bases, with 13 bases between the two germline ends. The CDR3 loop spans 14 amino acids. The V gene's germline CDR1 is SEHNR and CDR2 FQNEAQ (reference sequence). CDR3 protein: CASSKNSRYEKLFF. The CDR3 bases are TGTGCCAGCAGCAAAAACAGTCGCTATGAAAAACTGTTTTTT.

This rearrangement joins TRBV11-2 to TRBJ1-2, with D possibly TRBD1 on 6 matching bases. This CDR3 has 13 residues. V lost 5 bases and J lost 4, with 11 bases in between. Germline V gives CDR1 SGHAT, CDR2 FQNNGV. CDR3 region: CASSALDSYGYTF. As DNA, the CDR3 is TGTGCCAGCAGCGCTTTGGACAGCTATGGCTACACCTTC.

This chain joins TRBV27 and TRBJ1-1; no clear D gene. The CDR3 consists of 14 residues. The germline V gene encodes CDR1 MNHEY and CDR2 SMNVEV (reference sequence). V was trimmed by 10 bases and J by 3 bases, leaving 18 bases between them. CDR3 amino acids: CAIRPRRRDTEAFF. CDR3 DNA: TGTGCCATCCGCCCCCGGAGGAGGGACACTGAAGCTTTCTTT.

This clone has only a few counts. The chain combines TRBV19 with TRBJ2-7, with D maybe TRBD1 (6 bases). This CDR3 comprises 11 residues. Per the germline V gene, CDR1 is LNHDA and CDR2 is SQIVND (reference sequence). Trimming shortened V by 8 bases and J by 5 bases, and 10 bases separated the two germline ends. The DNA of the CDR3 is TGTGCCAGTCAGGGGTACAACGAGCAGTACTTC. It is translated as CASQGYNEQYF.

The V call is TRBV28, the J call TRBJ1-5; D not resolved. The V gene's germline CDR1 is MDHEN and CDR2 SYDVKM. The V gene lost 6 bases and the J gene lost 1 base, with 13 bases spanning the gap. The CDR3 loop spans 15 amino acids. The CDR3 DNA sequence: TGTGCCAGCAGCCCCGTGGGGAGAAGCAATCAGCCCCAGCATTTT. Encoded protein: CASSPVGRSNQPQHF.

The chain joins TRBV20-1 to TRBJ2-7; 9 bases are shared with TRBD2. This CDR3 comprises 16 residues. Trimming took 3 bases from V and 0 from J; bases not matched to a gene: 9. Germline V lookup: CDR1 DFQATT, CDR2 SNEGSKA (reference sequence). DNA for the CDR3: TGCAGTGCTAGTGATCTAGCGGGGTGGAGCTCCTACGAGCAGTACTTC. Translating it yields CSASDLAGWSSYEQYF.

The chain carries TRBV14 and TRBJ2-1; 12 bases line up with TRBD1. V lost 4 bases, J lost 9 bases, and 13 bases stayed unmatched. The CDR3 contains 17 residues. Germline V gene data show CDR1 as SGHDN and CDR2 as FVKESK. CDR3 coding DNA: TGTGCCAGCAGCCGCCTTGGCCGGGACAGGGGGCGAGCTGAGCAGTTCTTC. It codes for CASSRLGRDRGRAEQFF.

The rearrangement uses TRBV19 and TRBJ1-4, with D possibly matching TRBD1 (5 bases). The V end lost 5 bases, the J end lost 8 bases, and 15 bases lay between the germline ends. CDR1 and CDR2 from the germline V gene are LNHDA and SQIVND (reference sequence). The CDR3 length is 14 residues. The CDR3: CASSPGGSGEKLFF. DNA of the CDR3: TGTGCCAGTAGTCCCGGGGGGAGTGGGGAAAAACTGTTTTTT.

V and J are TRBV27 and TRBJ2-1; 13 bases fit TRBD2. CDR1 is MNHEY and CDR2 is SMNVEV in the germline V gene (reference sequence). This CDR3 is built from 15 residues. With V trimmed by 3 bases and J by 5 bases, 1 base remained unmatched. CDR3 protein: CASSLGLAGHNEQFF. The CDR3 nucleotides read TGTGCCAGCAGTTTGGGACTAGCGGGGCACAATGAGCAGTTCTTC.

This chain joins TRBV14 and TRBJ2-3, with D unclear. This CDR3 has 12 amino acids. The germline V gene has CDR1 SGHDN and CDR2 FVKESK. Trimming left V 3 bases short and J 6 bases short, with 7 bases between. For the CDR3, the DNA is TGTGCCAGCAGCCAGAGACTCGATACGCAGTATTTT. It codes for CASSQRLDTQYF.

This clone has only a few counts. The rearrangement uses TRBV11-3 and TRBJ2-7; 9 bases agree with TRBD1. From germline, CDR1 is SGHNT and CDR2 YENEEA. Trimming took 6 bases from V and 4 from J; bases not matched to a gene: 7. CDR3 size: 14 residues. CDR3 DNA: TGTGCCAGCAGTTCCGGGACAGGGAGTTACGAGCAGTACTTC. Its translation is CASSSGTGSYEQYF.

The chain employs TRBV3-1 (or the pseudogene TRBV3-2) and TRBJ2-2; D possibly corresponds to TRBD2 (6 bases). Germline CDR1 reads LGHDT; CDR2 reads YNNKEL (reference sequence). The CDR3 extends over 16 amino acids. V was cut by 3 bases and J by 7 bases, with 18 bases left in between. CDR3 amino acids: CASSQPGSSGVGELFF. CDR3 sequence (DNA): TGTGCCAGCAGCCAGCCGGGGAGTAGCGGAGTCGGGGAGCTGTTTTTT.

The rearrangement uses TRBV11-3 and TRBJ2-5; no definite D call. The CDR3 extends over 13 amino acids. The V gene's germline CDR1 is SGHNT and CDR2 YENEEA. The V end lost 1 base, the J end lost 1 base, and 4 bases lay between the germline ends. The CDR3, as DNA: TGTGCCAGCAGCTTAGTAGTCCAAGAGACCCAGTACTTC. It specifies CASSLVVQETQYF.

The chain employs TRBV5-1 and TRBJ1-3; 8 bases match TRBD1. Germline V gives CDR1 SGHRS, CDR2 YFSETQ. The J segment lost 3 bases and the V segment lost 1 base, leaving 6 bases of the junction unmatched. The CDR3 runs 16 residues. The CDR3 sequence is CASSLSQGASGNTIYF. CDR3 bases: TGCGCCAGCAGCTTGTCGCAGGGGGCGAGTGGAAACACCATATATTTT.

The chain has TRBV2 and TRBJ2-1; the match to TRBD1 covers 8 bases. J lost 5 bases, V lost 7 bases, and 10 bases had no gene match. The CDR3 has 15 amino acids. Germline CDR1 is SNHLY and CDR2 is FYNNEI. The CDR3 coding sequence is TGTGCCAGCACCAGACAGGGGTTAGCTAACAATGAGCAGTTCTTC. This codes for CASTRQGLANNEQFF.

J is TRBJ1-5 and V is TRBV6-1, with TRBD1 matching 7 bases. Trimming removed 3 bases from V and 7 bases from J; junction bases left unmatched: 3. Germline CDR1 is MNHNS and CDR2 is SASEGT. The CDR3 runs 13 residues. The CDR3 spells CASSDQGGQPQHF. CDR3 in DNA: TGTGCCAGCAGTGACCAGGGGGGCCAGCCCCAGCATTTT.

This clone was found a few times. The CDR3 DNA reads as TGTGCCAGCAGCCAAGATGGCAGGGGGAACTATGGCTACACCTTC. Protein sequence: CASSQDGRGNYGYTF. J is TRBJ1-2 and V is TRBV3-1 (or the pseudogene TRBV3-2); 7 bases align to TRBD1. The CDR3 loop spans 15 amino acids. Unmatched junction bases numbered 3, after V lost 0 bases and J lost 2 bases. Germline V gene lookup returns CDR1 LGHDT and CDR2 YNNKEL (reference sequence).

A few counts support this clone. The chain recombines TRBV20-1 with TRBJ2-1; 10 bases agree with TRBD1. V lost 3 bases, J lost 3 bases, and 8 bases stayed unmatched. CDR1 and CDR2 (germline): DFQATT, SNEGSKA (reference sequence). CDR3 size: 16 residues. CDR3 loop: CSASIRQGANYNEQFF. DNA for the CDR3: TGCAGTGCTAGTATTCGACAGGGGGCAAACTACAATGAGCAGTTCTTC.

J is TRBJ2-7 and V is TRBV30; TRBD1 matches 7 bases. Germline loops: CDR1 GTSNPN, CDR2 SVGIG (reference sequence). Germline trimming cut 5 bases from V and 4 bases from J; bases unmatched to any gene: 14. The CDR3 totals 15 residues. The CDR3 spells CAWENTRDRPYEQYF. CDR3 nucleotide sequence: TGTGCCTGGGAAAACACACGGGACAGACCATACGAGCAGTACTTC.

The rearrangement uses TRBV27 and TRBJ1-1, with D possibly matching TRBD1 (5 bases). The CDR3 spans 15 residues. Trimming removed 6 bases from V and 0 bases from J, with 14 bases in between. CDR1 is MNHEY, CDR2 SMNVEV, per germline (reference sequence). The CDR3 nucleotides read TGTGCCAGCAGACCTCGACAGCTTATGAACACTGAAGCTTTCTTT. Its protein is CASRPRQLMNTEAFF.

V and J are TRBV19 and TRBJ1-5, with 7 bases lining up with TRBD1. Germline V gene data show CDR1 as LNHDA and CDR2 as SQIVND (reference sequence). CDR3 length: 14 amino acids. The junction had 8 bases not matched to a gene; V was cut back by 10 bases and J by 2 bases. In DNA, the CDR3 is TGTGCCACCTTACAGGGGTATGGCAATCAGCCCCAGCATTTT. The encoded protein is CATLQGYGNQPQHF.

This chain joins TRBV5-5 and TRBJ2-7, with no clear D. Germline loops: CDR1 SGHKS, CDR2 YYEKEE (reference sequence). V shed 0 bases and J shed 5 bases, with 15 bases lying between them. The CDR3 is made up of 15 amino acids. The CDR3 bases are TGTGCCAGCAGCTTGGTGGCGCTTACAGCCCACGAGCAGTACTTC. It yields the protein CASSLVALTAHEQYF.

The J gene is TRBJ1-5, the V gene TRBV27, with D unclear. V lost 3 bases and J 0 bases, leaving 12 bases between the germline ends. CDR1 and CDR2 (germline): MNHEY, SMNVEV (reference sequence). The CDR3 consists of 16 residues. CDR3 sequence (DNA): TGTGCCAGCAGTTTTGGAGGGATGGGTAGCAATCAGCCCCAGCATTTT. It is translated as CASSFGGMGSNQPQHF.

The V call is TRBV6-1, the J call TRBJ1-1, with D uncertain. This CDR3 comprises 13 residues. Looked up from germline, CDR1 is MNHNS and CDR2 is SASEGT. V was clipped by 1 base and J by 5 bases, with 8 bases between them. The CDR3 region is CASSEGVGTEAFF. Here the CDR3 DNA reads TGTGCCAGCAGTGAAGGGGTCGGGACTGAAGCTTTCTTT.

This clone occurred once. The chain links TRBV11-2 to TRBJ2-2; D is possibly TRBD2 (7 bases). V lost 5 bases and J lost 5, with 21 bases in between. Germline-derived CDR1 and CDR2 are SGHAT and FQNNGV. The CDR3 has 17 residues. CDR3 loop: CASSPARSGGWTGELFF. The CDR3 DNA reads TGTGCCAGCAGCCCTGCCAGATCGGGGGGCTGGACCGGGGAGCTGTTTTTT.

CDR3 region: CASSGVRTEAFF. The CDR3 DNA is TGCGCCAGCTCGGGGGTACGGACTGAAGCTTTCTTT. The chain has TRBV10-2 and TRBJ1-1, with D maybe TRBD1 (5 bases). CDR1 is WSHSY and CDR2 is SAAADI in the germline V gene. CDR3 length: 12 residues. V lost 8 bases to trimming and J lost 5 bases, with 12 bases between them.

The chain joins TRBV5-1 to TRBJ2-1, with D possibly being TRBD2 (6 bases). Trimming removed 3 bases at V and 9 bases at J, with 16 bases between. There are 14 residues in the CDR3. Germline CDR1 SGHRS, CDR2 YFSETQ. The DNA of the CDR3 is TGCGCCAGCAGCTGGTCCCTAGCGTTTGGTGAGCAGTTCTTC. Amino acid sequence: CASSWSLAFGEQFF.